What follows describes a single T cell receptor (beta chain). The entry originates in a study of blood T cells in healthy people across ages. Together with a sample-barcoded 5' primer, a J-beta primer mix was included in a second PCR lasting roughly 6 to 12 cycles. TCRdb used MiXCR to reprocess the 5' RACE reads, holding one entry per CDR3 protein. The sample lists 600,000 or so distinct CDR3 sequences; around 48% were seen once. The CDR3 covers 14 residues. CDR1 SGHTA and CDR2 FQGNSA come from the germline V gene. This receptor was obtained from an elderly man in good health. The chain couples TRBV7-2 to TRBJ2-5; 7 bases are shared with TRBD2. The J call may not be correct, given that the DNA end is closer to TRBJ2-7. The specimen was blood. The CDR3 DNA reads as TGTGCCAGCAGCCCGGGGGGACTCTTCTACGAGCAGTACTTC. Its protein product is CASSPGGLFYEQYF.